This is a list of T cell receptor beta chains from one sample in a study of shared clonotypes between healthy human individuals. Sequenced by immunoSEQ multiplex PCR; TCRdb stores in-frame clones only, minus some. The sample contains approximately 1.9 million clones, just over 90% of which appear only once. The sequencing input was naive CD8+ T cells from PBMCs. These receptors were taken from a man aged 18 to 30 in good health. Some clones in this sample may be carry-over from other donors' samples. Each CDR3 is given with its conserved first and last residue. Fields, in order: clone size, D gene, J gene, V gene, CDR3 DNA, CDR3 protein. A D gene is named only where the DNA matches it firmly. Not all rows give a size; the values are once, few, many and, for expanded clones, a class.

once - TRBJ1-2 TRBV29-1 TGCAGCGTTGAAGGTCCCCAAAACATGGGCTATGGCTACACCTTC CSVEGPQNMGYGYTF
- - TRBJ1-2 TRBV11-2 TGTGCCAGCAGCTCCGGCCCCCTATGGGGCTACACCTTC CASSSGPLWGYTF
- - TRBJ2-7 TRBV6-6 TGTGCCAGCAGTTACTCGTCCGGGGTAAGCTACGAGCAGTACTTC CASSYSSGVSYEQYF
- - TRBJ2-7 TRBV11-2 TGTGCCAGCAGCTTAGCCTCCGTTATACTACCCTACGAGCAGTACTTC CASSLASVILPYEQYF
- - TRBJ2-2 TRBV9 TGTGCCAGCAGCGCAAAGAACACCGGGGAGCTGTTTTTT CASSAKNTGELFF
- TRBD1 TRBJ1-1 TRBV6-5 TGTGCCAGCAGTGCAGGGGGGAACACTGAAGCTTTCTTT CASSAGGNTEAFF
- - TRBJ2-5 TRBV7-8 TGTGCCAGCAGCTTAGTTCGGCCCACGGGGTTCCTCCAAGAGACCCAGTACTTC CASSLVRPTGFLQETQYF
- - TRBJ1-1 TRBV10-3 TGTGCCACAGGGGCGGAGAACACTGAAGCTTTCTTT CATGAENTEAFF
- TRBD1 TRBJ2-3 TRBV19 TGTGCCAGTAGTACCTTCCGGGACAGGGGCACAGATACGCAGTATTTT CASSTFRDRGTDTQYF
- - TRBJ1-4 TRBV20-1 TGCAGTCTCTGGTATGAAAAACTGTTTTTT CSLWYEKLFF
- - TRBJ1-2 TRBV5-1 TGCGCCAGCAGCTTGGTGGAAGCTAACTATGGCTACACCTTC CASSLVEANYGYTF
- TRBD1 TRBJ2-1 TRBV4-1 TGCGCCAGCAGCACCCGGACAGGGCCGAATGAGCAGTTCTTC CASSTRTGPNEQFF
- - TRBJ2-4 TRBV4-3 TGCGCCAGCAGCCCAACGCTAGCCAAAAACATTCAGTACTTC CASSPTLAKNIQYF
- - TRBJ1-3 TRBV7-9 TGTGCCAGCAGCGAGCGGGGGGTCTCTGGAAACACCATATATTTT CASSERGVSGNTIYF
once - TRBJ2-3 TRBV5-1 TGCGCCAGCCAACAGGGCTATGGGACAGATACGCAGTATTTT CASQQGYGTDTQYF
once - TRBJ2-5 TRBV21-1 TGTGCCAGCAGCAAAGGGAAGATCGAAGAGACCCAGTACTTC CASSKGKIEETQYF
- - TRBJ1-5 TRBV28 TGTGCCAGGTCCGGGCAGCCCCAGCATTTT CARSGQPQHF
- TRBD2 TRBJ2-3 TRBV27 TGTGCCAGCAGTTTACTGACTCTAAGCGGGGCAGATACGCAGTATTTT CASSLLTLSGADTQYF
- TRBD2 TRBJ2-7 TRBV11-1 TGTGCCAGCAGCTTCTCTCGACTAGCGGGAATCGACGAGCAGTACTTC CASSFSRLAGIDEQYF
- - TRBJ1-2 TRBV19 TGTGCCAGTAGTGGGCCGACAGGTCCTAACTATGGCTACACCTTC CASSGPTGPNYGYTF
- TRBD2 TRBJ2-2 TRBV4-1 TGCGCCAGCAGCCAAGAACGCGGGGGAAGGTACACCGGGGAGCTGTTTTTT CASSQERGGRYTGELFF
- - TRBJ2-1 TRBV18 TGTGCCAGCTCACCAGAGGGAAGGACCACCTACAATGAGCAGTTCTTC CASSPEGRTTYNEQFF
- - TRBJ1-1 TRBV27 TGTGCCAGCAGTTTATCGAGTTTTCCTGCCAACACTGAAGCTTTCTTT CASSLSSFPANTEAFF
- - TRBJ1-1 TRBV5-4 TGTGCCAGCAGCTTGGTGGGGGGGAACACTGAAGCTTTCTTT CASSLVGGNTEAFF
- - TRBJ2-6 TRBV9 TGTGCCAGCAGCGGAGCGATATACTCTGGGGCCAACGTCCTGACTTTC CASSGAIYSGANVLTF
- - TRBJ1-1 TRBV6-5 TGTGCCAGCAGTTACTCGGGGGTCACTGAAGCTTTCTTT CASSYSGVTEAFF
- TRBD1 TRBJ1-2 TRBV5-1 TGCGCCAGCAGCCCGTACAGGGGTGGCTACACCTTC CASSPYRGGYTF
- - TRBJ2-5 TRBV7-2 TGTGCCAGCAGCTTGGGGTCCCGGGAGACCCAGTACTTC CASSLGSRETQYF
- - TRBJ2-2 TRBV7-9 TGTGCCAGCAGCTTAGGGACTACGAACACCGGGGAGCTGTTTTTT CASSLGTTNTGELFF
- TRBD1 TRBJ1-1 TRBV27 TGTGCCAGCAGTTTATCGAAGGGGGCGGGGAACACTGAAGCTTTCTTT CASSLSKGAGNTEAFF
- TRBD2 TRBJ2-1 TRBV7-8 TGTGCCAGCAGCGCAATCGGGAGGGCCTCCTACAATGAGCAGTTCTTC CASSAIGRASYNEQFF
few - TRBJ2-7 TRBV29-1 TGCAGCGTCGGGGCCGTCTACGAGCAGTACTTC CSVGAVYEQYF
- TRBD2 TRBJ2-7 TRBV13 TGTGCCAGCAGCTTATGGAGCGGGAGCTCCTACGAGCAGTACTTC CASSLWSGSSYEQYF
- - TRBJ2-7 TRBV27 TGTGCCAGCAGTCCGCACGACGATTGGAGCGAGCAGTACTTC CASSPHDDWSEQYF
- - TRBJ2-7 TRBV11-2 TGTGCCAGCAGCTTAGAAGGCCGGGAGTCCTACGAGCAGTACTTC CASSLEGRESYEQYF
- - TRBJ2-7 TRBV11-2 TGTGCCAGCAGCTTTTATCGGGGATCCTCCTACGAGCAGTACTTC CASSFYRGSSYEQYF
- - TRBJ1-1 TRBV29-1 TGCAGCGTTGAAGGTGGGGTTTACACTGAAGCTTTCTTT CSVEGGVYTEAFF
once TRBD1 TRBJ2-1 TRBV5-1 TGCGCCAGCAGCCCTGACAGGGGTGGGAATGAGCAGTTCTTC CASSPDRGGNEQFF
many - TRBJ2-1 TRBV7-2 TGTGCCAGCAGCCAGGGGGGAACCTACAATGAGCAGTTCTTC CASSQGGTYNEQFF
once TRBD2 TRBJ2-1 TRBV7-3 TGTGCCAGCAGCGACCAAGGACTAGCGGGAACTGAGCAGTTCTTC CASSDQGLAGTEQFF
once - TRBJ2-7 TRBV28 TGTGCCAGCAGTCCCGACAGTGCCCTCACCTACGAGCAGTACTTC CASSPDSALTYEQYF
- - TRBJ1-1 TRBV29-1 TGCAGCGTTGAAGATGGGACAAACACTGAAGCTTTCTTT CSVEDGTNTEAFF
- - TRBJ2-3 TRBV29-1 TGCAGCGTTGAACTGGCTAGCAAGAACACAGATACGCAGTATTTT CSVELASKNTDTQYF
- - TRBJ1-2 TRBV19 TGTGCCAGCACAGGGTTTTACAGCTATGGCTACACCTTC CASTGFYSYGYTF
- TRBD1 TRBJ2-7 TRBV7-9 TGTGCCAGCAGCTCCCCGGCGCACAGGGGCCCGCTCCTAGAGCAGTACTTC CASSSPAHRGPLLEQYF
- - TRBJ1-1 TRBV27 TGTGCCAGCAAGGACAGCCACACTGAAGCTTTCTTT CASKDSHTEAFF
- - TRBJ2-7 TRBV11-3 TGTGCCAGCAGCTTAGTTGGGGATAGGGGGATATCCTACGAGCAGTACTTC CASSLVGDRGISYEQYF
- - TRBJ1-2 TRBV10-3 TGTGCCATCTGGGGGTTCAACTATGGCTACACCTTC CAIWGFNYGYTF
- TRBD2 TRBJ2-1 TRBV5-1 TGCGCCAGCAGCTTCACTAGCGGGGGGTTCAATGAGCAGTTCTTC CASSFTSGGFNEQFF
- TRBD1 TRBJ2-7 TRBV4-2 TGTGCCAGCAGCCAGTACACAGGACAGGGTTACGAGCAGTACTTC CASSQYTGQGYEQYF
once - TRBJ1-4 TRBV2 TGTGCCAGCAGCACCATAGGGGAAGGTTTTAATGAAAAACTGTTTTTT CASSTIGEGFNEKLFF
- - TRBJ2-7 TRBV9 TGTGCCAGCAGCGTAGGAGCCGCGGCTCTGGATGAGCAGTACTTC CASSVGAAALDEQYF
- - TRBJ2-1 TRBV15 TGTGCCACCAGCCGGAGTTTGACCGCCGCGGATGAGCAGTTCTTC CATSRSLTAADEQFF
- - TRBJ1-1 TRBV28 TGTGCCAGCAGTTTCTCTGTTATGAACACTGAAGCTTTCTTT CASSFSVMNTEAFF